These T cell receptor beta chains were read from a single sample in a study of T cell responses to AZD1222 COVID-19 vaccine. Here immunoSEQ multiplex PCR was the method, and the copy in TCRdb shows in-frame clones only, minus some. The repertoire includes about 55,000 clones, roughly 85% of them detected once, and roughly 3.9% sits in the top ten. The starting material was peripheral blood, obtained on day 0 of AZD1222 vaccination. These receptors were collected from an adult in good health. CDR3s include the opening cysteine and the closing phenylalanine or tryptophan. The order of the fields is CDR3 length, D gene, J gene, V gene, clone size, CDR3 protein, CDR3 DNA. D genes are given only for firm matches. Not all rows give a size; the values are once, few, many and, for expanded clones, a class.

15,.,TRBJ2-7,TRBV4-3,.,CASSQDQGASYEQYF,TGCGCCAGCAGCCAAGATCAAGGGGCCTCCTACGAGCAGTACTTC
15,.,TRBJ1-1,TRBV2,.,CASRGTVSLNTEAFF,TGTGCCAGCAGAGGGACGGTTAGCTTGAACACTGAAGCTTTCTTT
16,.,TRBJ1-3,TRBV7-9,few,CASSPKARIAGNTIYF,TGTGCCAGCAGCCCTAAGGCAAGAATAGCTGGAAACACCATATATTTT
15,TRBD2,TRBJ2-5,TRBV9,.,CASSPQAGAGETQYF,TGTGCCAGCAGCCCACAAGCGGGGGCAGGGGAGACCCAGTACTTC
17,TRBD2,TRBJ2-4,TRBV15,.,CATSRDPNLAGANIQYF,TGTGCCACCAGCAGAGATCCTAATCTAGCGGGGGCAAACATTCAGTACTTC
14,.,TRBJ1-4,TRBV6-5,.,CASVQPGMNEKLFF,TGTGCCAGCGTGCAACCGGGTATGAATGAAAAACTGTTTTTT
14,.,TRBJ2-3,TRBV4-2,.,CASSQETGTDTQYF,TGTGCCAGCAGCCAAGAGACGGGCACAGATACGCAGTATTTT
16,.,TRBJ2-1,TRBV1,.,CTSSQVPGHLYNEQFF,TGCACCAGCAGCCAAGTCCCGGGACACCTCTACAATGAGCAGTTCTTC
15,.,TRBJ2-3,TRBV2,.,CASSKSSRSTDTQYF,TGTGCCAGCAGTAAGTCCTCCCGGTCAACAGATACGCAGTATTTT
14,.,TRBJ2-2,TRBV4-3,.,CASSQRGHSGELFF,TGCGCCAGCAGCCAAAGGGGACATAGCGGGGAGCTGTTTTTT
13,.,TRBJ2-1,TRBV6-5,few,CASTKGGYNEQFF,TGTGCCAGCACAAAGGGGGGTTACAATGAGCAGTTCTTC
14,TRBD1,TRBJ1-4,TRBV2,.,CASSGTGSDEKLFF,TGTGCCAGCAGTGGGACAGGGTCAGATGAAAAACTGTTTTTT